This T cell receptor (beta chain) was captured in a study of PD-1 blockade in mismatch repair-deficient tumors. This clone qualifies as medium-sized. Its specificity is unknown. Overall study results and limits: Tumor-resident clones, often undetectable pretreatment in blood, expanded then contracted after pembrolizumab.

PCR or immunohistochemistry showed mismatch repair deficiency in every enrolled patient. Three pembrolizumab responders had their TCRs sequenced. TCRdb keeps only in-frame clones here, not all; method: immunoSEQ multiplex PCR. The table records about 68,000 clones, more than 75% of them present only once. V was cut by 4 bases and J by 8 bases, with 20 bases left in between. The CDR3 loop spans 15 amino acids. Germline V lookup: CDR1 LGHNA, CDR2 YSLEER. The sample in question was peripheral blood, obtained 2 weeks after starting pembrolizumab. The chain links TRBV4-3 to TRBJ1-2, with D possibly TRBD1 on 5 matching bases. The receptor comes from an adult with mismatch repair-deficient cancer. The CDR3 protein is CASSREDQGYGGYTF. DNA for the CDR3: TGCGCCAGCAGCCGGGAAGATCAGGGTTATGGCGGCTACACCTTC.